A selection of T cell receptor beta chains follows, all from one sample in a study of blood T cell repertoires in COVID-19. Sequencing used immunoSEQ multiplex PCR; TCRdb keeps in-frame clones, though not all of them. The table has about 530,000 clones, 85% to 90% seen once. The sequencing sample was made of peripheral blood. The receptor source for this set is a woman aged 50 to 65 with COVID-19, enrolled during active disease. CDR3s include the opening cysteine and the closing phenylalanine or tryptophan. The D gene is left open where the match is weak. Only part of the rows carry a size: once, few, many, or a class if the clone is expanded.

>TRBJ2-7|TRBV15|TRBD1|-
TGTGCCACCAGCAGGGGACAGGCTACCGAGCAGTACTTC
CATSRGQATEQYF
>TRBJ1-5|TRBV21-1|-|-
TGTGCCAGCAGCAATTTAGTGAGTCCCCATCAGCCCCAGCATTTT
CASSNLVSPHQPQHF
>TRBJ1-4|TRBV2|TRBD1|-
TGTGCCAGTTCAAAGACAGGGAGATTTGAAAAACTGTTTTTT
CASSKTGRFEKLFF
>TRBJ1-5|TRBV2|-|once
TGTGCCAGCAGCCTCCTAGACGGTCAGCCCCAGCATTTT
CASSLLDGQPQHF
>TRBJ1-4|TRBV7-2|-|-
TGTGCCAGCAGCATTCGGACAGCCCATGAAAAACTGTTTTTT
CASSIRTAHEKLFF
>TRBJ1-1|TRBV19|-|-
TGTGCCAGTACCACCCAGAAGACAGGCTTGAACACTGAAGCTTTCTTT
CASTTQKTGLNTEAFF
>TRBJ2-1|TRBV19|TRBD2|-
TGTGCCAGTAGTACCTCGGGGGGTACATACAATGAGCAGTTCTTC
CASSTSGGTYNEQFF
>TRBJ1-2|TRBV2|-|-
TGTGCCAGGTCCGCAGGTGTCCTCTATGGCTACACCTTC
CARSAGVLYGYTF
>TRBJ1-1|TRBV6-5|TRBD1|-
TGTGCCAGCAGAATCCGGGACAGGGACCCTGAAGCTTTCTTT
CASRIRDRDPEAFF
>TRBJ2-1|TRBV7-3|TRBD1|-
TGTGCCAGCAGCCCCCCAGGACAGGGGGCCAATGAGCAGTTCTTC
CASSPPGQGANEQFF
>TRBJ1-2|TRBV28|-|-
TGTGCCAGCAGTTTATCCGGGTCCTCCTCCTATGGCTACACCTTC
CASSLSGSSSYGYTF
>TRBJ2-3|TRBV4-1|-|-
TGCGCCAGCAGCCAAGATATCGCTAGCCCTACGCAGTATTTT
CASSQDIASPTQYF
>TRBJ2-5|TRBV19|-|few
TGTGCCAGTAGTTCGGAGGGACGGAAGACCCAGTACTTC
CASSSEGRKTQYF
>TRBJ2-5|TRBV7-3|TRBD1|-
TGTGCCAGCAGCGTCACAGGGGGGCAAGAGACCCAGTACTTC
CASSVTGGQETQYF
>TRBJ1-1|TRBV3-1/TRBV3-2|TRBD1|-
TGTGCCAGCAGCCAAAGGCGAAACAGGGGAACGAACACTGAAGCTTTCTTT
CASSQRRNRGTNTEAFF
>TRBJ2-3|TRBV19|TRBD2|-
TGTGCCAGTAGTAGCGGGGGTAGCACAGATACGCAGTATTTT
CASSSGGSTDTQYF
>TRBJ2-1|TRBV7-9|TRBD2|-
TGTGCCAGCAGCTCCCCCGTGGGGGGAGGGTACAATGAGCAGTTCTTC
CASSSPVGGGYNEQFF
>TRBJ2-1|TRBV2|-|-
TGTGCCAGCAGTGACAGGGGCTCCTACAATGAGCAGTTCTTC
CASSDRGSYNEQFF
>TRBJ1-2|TRBV10-2|-|once
TGCGCCAGCAGAAAGGGGACTTTCCTGAGGTTAGGTGGCTACACCTTC
CASRKGTFLRLGGYTF
>TRBJ1-2|TRBV9|TRBD1|-
TGTGCCAGCAGCGACAGACAGGGGGCTATTGGCTACACCTTC
CASSDRQGAIGYTF
>TRBJ2-2|TRBV5-1|TRBD1|-
TGCGCCAGCAGCTTGGAAGGGACAGCCTACACCGGGGAGCTGTTTTTT
CASSLEGTAYTGELFF
>TRBJ2-7|TRBV24-1|TRBD2|-
TGTGCCACCAGTGATTGGACTAGCGGAACCTACGAGCAGTACTTC
CATSDWTSGTYEQYF